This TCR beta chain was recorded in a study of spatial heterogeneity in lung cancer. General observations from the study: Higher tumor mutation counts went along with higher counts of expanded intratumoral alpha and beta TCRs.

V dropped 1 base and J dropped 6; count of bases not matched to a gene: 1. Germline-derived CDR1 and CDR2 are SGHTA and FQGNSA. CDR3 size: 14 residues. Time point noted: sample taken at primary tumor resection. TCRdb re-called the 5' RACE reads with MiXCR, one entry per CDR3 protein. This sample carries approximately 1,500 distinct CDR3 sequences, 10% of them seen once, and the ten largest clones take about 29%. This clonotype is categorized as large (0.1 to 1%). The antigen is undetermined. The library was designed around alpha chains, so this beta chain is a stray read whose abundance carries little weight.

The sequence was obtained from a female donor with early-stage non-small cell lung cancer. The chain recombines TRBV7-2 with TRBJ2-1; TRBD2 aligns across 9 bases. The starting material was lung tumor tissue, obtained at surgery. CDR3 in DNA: TGTGCCAGCAGCTTAGAGCGGGGGGTCAATGAGCAGTTCTTC. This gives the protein CASSLERGVNEQFF.